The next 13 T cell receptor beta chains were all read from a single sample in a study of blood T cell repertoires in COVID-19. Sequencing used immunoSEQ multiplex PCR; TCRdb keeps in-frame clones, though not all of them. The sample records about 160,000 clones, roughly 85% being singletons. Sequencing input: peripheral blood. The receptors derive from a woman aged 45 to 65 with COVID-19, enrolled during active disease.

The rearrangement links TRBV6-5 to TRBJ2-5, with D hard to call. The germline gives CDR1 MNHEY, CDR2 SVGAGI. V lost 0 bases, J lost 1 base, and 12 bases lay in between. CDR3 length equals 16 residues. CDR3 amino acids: CASSYSRPRLQETQYF. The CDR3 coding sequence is TGTGCCAGCAGTTACTCGAGACCCAGACTCCAAGAGACCCAGTACTTC.

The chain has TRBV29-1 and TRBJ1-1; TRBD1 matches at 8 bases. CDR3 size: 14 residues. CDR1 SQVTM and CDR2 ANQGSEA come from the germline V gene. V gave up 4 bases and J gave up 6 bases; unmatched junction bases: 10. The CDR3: CSVGGDRMVAEAFF. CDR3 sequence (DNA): TGCAGCGTTGGGGGGGACAGGATGGTCGCTGAAGCTTTCTTT. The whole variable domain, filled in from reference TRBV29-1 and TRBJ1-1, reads SAVISQKPSRDICQRGTSLTIQCQVDSQVTMMFWYRQQPGQSLTLIATANQGSEATYESGFVIDKFPISRPNLTFSTLTVSNMSPEDSSIYLCSVGGDRMVAEAFFGQGTRLTVV.

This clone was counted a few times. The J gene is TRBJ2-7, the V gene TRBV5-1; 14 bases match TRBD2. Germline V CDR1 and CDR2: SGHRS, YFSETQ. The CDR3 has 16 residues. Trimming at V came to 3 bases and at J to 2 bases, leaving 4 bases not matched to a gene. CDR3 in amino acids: CASSSGGLAGAYEQYF. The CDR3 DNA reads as TGCGCCAGCAGCTCAGGGGGACTAGCGGGGGCCTACGAGCAGTACTTC.

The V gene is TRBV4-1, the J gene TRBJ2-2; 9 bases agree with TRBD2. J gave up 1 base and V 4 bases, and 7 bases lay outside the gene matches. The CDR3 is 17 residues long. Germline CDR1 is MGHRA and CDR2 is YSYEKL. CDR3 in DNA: TGCGCCAGCAGCCCCCTCTTAGCGGGGGTGAACACCGGGGAGCTGTTTTTT. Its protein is CASSPLLAGVNTGELFF.

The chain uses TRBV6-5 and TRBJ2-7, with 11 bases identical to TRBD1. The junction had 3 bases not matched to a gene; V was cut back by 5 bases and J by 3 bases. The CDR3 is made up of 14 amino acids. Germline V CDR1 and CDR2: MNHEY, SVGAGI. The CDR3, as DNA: TGTGCCAGCAGTCGGGACAGGGGGGGCTACGAGCAGTACTTC. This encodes CASSRDRGGYEQYF.

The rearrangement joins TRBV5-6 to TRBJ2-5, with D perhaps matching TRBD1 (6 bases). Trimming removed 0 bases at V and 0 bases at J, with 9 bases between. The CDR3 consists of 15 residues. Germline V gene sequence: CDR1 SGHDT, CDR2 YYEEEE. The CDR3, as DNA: TGTGCCAGCAGCTTGGTGGACAGAGACCAAGAGACCCAGTACTTC. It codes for CASSLVDRDQETQYF.

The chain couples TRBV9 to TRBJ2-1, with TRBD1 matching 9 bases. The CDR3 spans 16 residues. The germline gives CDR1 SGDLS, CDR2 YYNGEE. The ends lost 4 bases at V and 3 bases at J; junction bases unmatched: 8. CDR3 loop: CASSPRTGALYNEQFF. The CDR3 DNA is TGTGCCAGCAGCCCCCGGACAGGGGCCCTCTACAATGAGCAGTTCTTC. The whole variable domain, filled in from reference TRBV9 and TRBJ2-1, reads DSGVTQTPKHLITATGQRVTLRCSPRSGDLSVYWYQQSLDQGLQFLIQYYNGEERAKGNILERFSAQQFPDLHSELNLSSLELGDSALYFCASSPRTGALYNEQFFGPGTRLTVL.

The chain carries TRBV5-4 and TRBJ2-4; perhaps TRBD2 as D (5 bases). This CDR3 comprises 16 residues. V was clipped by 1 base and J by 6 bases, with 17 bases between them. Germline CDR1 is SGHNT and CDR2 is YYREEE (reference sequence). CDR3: CASSLKVYGVTNIQYF. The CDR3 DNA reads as TGTGCCAGCAGCTTGAAGGTTTACGGGGTGACAAACATTCAGTACTTC.

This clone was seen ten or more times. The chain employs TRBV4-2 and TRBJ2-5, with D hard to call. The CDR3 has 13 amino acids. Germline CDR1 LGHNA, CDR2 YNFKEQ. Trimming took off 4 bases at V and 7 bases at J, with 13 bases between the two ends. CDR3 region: CASSPEVSGTQYF. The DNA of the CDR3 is TGTGCCAGCAGCCCCGAGGTCTCTGGGACCCAGTACTTC.

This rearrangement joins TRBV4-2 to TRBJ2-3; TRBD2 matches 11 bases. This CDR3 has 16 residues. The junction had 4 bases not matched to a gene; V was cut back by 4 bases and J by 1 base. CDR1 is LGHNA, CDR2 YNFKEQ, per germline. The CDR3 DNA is TGTGCCAGCAGCCCTTTACTAGCGGGAGGCACAGATACGCAGTATTTT. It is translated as CASSPLLAGGTDTQYF.

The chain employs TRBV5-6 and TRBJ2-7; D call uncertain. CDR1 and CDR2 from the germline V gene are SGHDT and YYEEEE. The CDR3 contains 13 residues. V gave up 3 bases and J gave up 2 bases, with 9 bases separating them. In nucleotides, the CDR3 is TGTGCCAGCAGCTCCCCCTTTACCTACGAGCAGTACTTC. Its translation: CASSSPFTYEQYF. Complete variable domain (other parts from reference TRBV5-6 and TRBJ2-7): DAGVTQSPTHLIKTRGQQVTLRCSPKSGHDTVSWYQQALGQGPQFIFQYYEEEERQRGNFPDRFSGHQFPNYSSELNVNALLLGDSALYLCASSSPFTYEQYFGPGTRLTVT.

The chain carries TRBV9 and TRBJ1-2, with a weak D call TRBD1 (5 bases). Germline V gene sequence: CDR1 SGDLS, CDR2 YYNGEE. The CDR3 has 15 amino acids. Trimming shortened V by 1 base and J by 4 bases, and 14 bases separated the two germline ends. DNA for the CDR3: TGTGCCAGCAGCGTAATGGGGCTAGGTGGCTATGGCTACACCTTC. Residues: CASSVMGLGGYGYTF.

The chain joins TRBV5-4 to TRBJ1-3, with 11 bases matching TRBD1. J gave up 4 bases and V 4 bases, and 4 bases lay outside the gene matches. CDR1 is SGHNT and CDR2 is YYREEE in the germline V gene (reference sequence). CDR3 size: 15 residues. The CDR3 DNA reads TGTGCCAGCAGCGCCGGGACAGGGGGGGGAAACACCATATATTTT. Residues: CASSAGTGGGNTIYF.